This TCR beta chain came from a study of Ad26.COV2.S vaccination and SARS-CoV-2 variants (dated by TCRdb to the early 2020s). Study-wide context: Vaccine-arm donors came from COV1001, a multicentre, randomized, double-blind, placebo-controlled phase I-IIa trial of Ad26.COV2.S in healthy adults. Blinding of investigators to trial group allocation was maintained during experiments and outcome assessment. The TCR-sequenced set comprised approximately 32 samples: around 20 Ad26.COV2.S vaccine recipients, 5 placebo recipients and 8 SARS-CoV-2 convalescent individuals. Trial participants were randomized into five groups of five: low-dose or high-dose Ad26.COV2.S given once or twice, or placebo on both occasions. TCRbeta repertoire sequencing was used to assess the specificity and breadth of SARS-CoV-2-reactive T cell receptors after Ad26.COV2.S vaccination. Ad26.COV2.S was administered intramuscularly at a dose of 5x10^10 or 1x10^11 viral particles, either as one shot or as two shots given 56 days apart.

Here is what the overall study found, with its caveats: The study was not powered for comparison of responses between vaccine doses or regimens. The authors noted that the TCR breadth and depth analyses may have underestimated total T cell responses. Non-spike TCR breadth was comparable between vaccine and placebo recipients, consistent with the vaccine containing only spike. Compared with placebo recipients, Ad26.COV2.S recipients showed higher spike-specific TCR breadth (P = 0.0014). Substantial breadth of spike-specific CD8+ and CD4+ T cell responses was reported after vaccination.

V gives up 7 bases and J gives up 7 bases, and the segment between their germline ends measures 11 bases. From cysteine to phenylalanine, the CDR3 is 12 amino acids long. Only the CDR3 DNA stays, 36 bases, in frame from base 1. On this clone itself: The target of this receptor is not known. Per-base quality was not reported, and no clone a single base away is much larger than it.

The treatment or condition label on this specimen signifies: some 20 received Ad26.COV2.S at low or high dose, single or two shots; about 5 received placebo; per-sample allocation not given. Repertoires of vaccine and placebo recipients were sequenced from samples collected on day 63 after the first injection. Cohort 1b enrolled around 23 adults aged 18-55 years at a single site in Boston, USA, between 29 July and 7 August 2020. Ad26.COV2.S was a replication-incompetent adenovirus type 26 vector expressing a prefusion-stabilized SARS-CoV-2 spike protein from the original Wuhan strain. The immunoSEQ Assay was the method used to sequence TCRbeta CDR3 regions. After extraction, genomic DNA underwent amplification by bias-controlled multiplex PCR, followed by high-throughput sequencing. On the authors' methods: To quantify the absolute abundance of every unique TCRbeta CDR3 region, sequences were collapsed and filtered. T cell fraction was estimated by normalizing TCRbeta template counts to usable DNA, with usable DNA measured through amplification of reference genes found in all nucleated cells. Repertoire TCRs were annotated as SARS-CoV-2-specific by exact matching of V gene, CDR3 amino acid sequence and J gene to a known reactive TCR set. The reference SARS-CoV-2 TCR set was obtained from MIRA and was filtered for enrichment in COVID-19-positive ImmuneCODE repertoires, whereby public or cross-reactive TCRs were removed. Using the MIRA antigens, annotated TCRs were further analysed by specific ORF or by position within an ORF. Depth was the summed frequency of annotated unique rearrangements, while breadth was defined as annotated unique rearrangements over total unique productive rearrangements. TCR breadth was compared between groups using two-sided Wilcoxon rank-sum tests. TCRdb provides this immuneACCESS table in a form limited to in-frame rearrangements. Some clones are lacking; in checked studies, under half of them reflect an unresolved V gene, and why the rest are absent is not known. That table gives V, J and clone size, and the DNA gave D and trimming. The sample table records 300,000 to 400,000 clones; more than 75% of these occur just once. The ten most abundant clones make up about 3.4% of the sample.

Sequences were derived from peripheral blood, sampled in a trial of Ad26.COV2.S vaccine versus placebo. The V and J genes are TRBV12-3 or TRBV12-4 and TRBJ2-4; no confident D gene assignment can be made. The sequence derives from a person between 18 and 60 years old who received the Ad26.COV2.S COVID-19 vaccine or a placebo. For the CDR3, the sequence is CASNGYGNIQYF. The sequenced DNA is TGTGCCAGCAACGGGTACGGGAACATTCAGTACTTC.